Below, 22 T cell receptor beta chains from the same sample are listed, as sequenced in a study of T cells in Graves' hyperthyroidism and ophthalmopathy. Amplification yielded TCR beta CDR3 regions, with RNA transcripts as the source. TCR CDR3 regions were first amplified by RT-PCR with HTBI primers. TCRdb reprocessed the multiplex PCR reads via MiXCR and lists one record per CDR3 protein. This sample has about 840,000 distinct CDR3 sequences; roughly 37% occur once, and the top ten carry 7% to 10%. Sequencing used blood. The receptors were sampled from a young man with Graves' hyperthyroidism.

This clonotype showed up just a few times. The chain links TRBV6-1 to TRBJ1-6; 8 positions agree with TRBD1. V shed 8 bases, J shed 5 bases, and the junction held 8 bases outside the gene matches. This CDR3 region has 15 residues. Germline CDR1 reads MNHNS; CDR2 reads SASEGT. Written as DNA, the CDR3 is TGTGCCAGCTACGACAGGGGAGACCATAATTCACCCCTCCACTTT. It translates to CASYDRGDHNSPLHF.

This clonotype was found a few times. Relative to the germline gene, one junction end is altered; a read error may explain this. This chain links TRBV24-1 with TRBJ1-5; D is possibly TRBD1 (5 bases). Germline CDR1 is KGHDR and CDR2 is SFDVKD. This CDR3 comprises 15 residues. CDR3 in DNA: TGTGCCAGCAGTTCCCGGGGGGAGGGCCATCAGCCCCAGCATTTT. It translates to CASSSRGEGHQPQHF.

In regard to this clonotype: A clone one base away is much larger, so this may be a read error. The J gene is TRBJ2-7, the V gene TRBV15; D may correspond to TRBD1 or TRBD2 (5 bases each). The CDR3 is 16 amino acids. Germline lookup yields CDR1 LNHNV and CDR2 YYDKDF (reference sequence). The V end lost 5 bases, the J end lost 0 bases, and 17 bases lay between the germline ends. The CDR3 loop is CATSADGDLSSYEQYF. The CDR3 bases are TGTGCCACCAGCGCTGACGGGGACCTTAGCTCCTACGAGCAGTACTTC.

This rearrangement joins TRBV9 to TRBJ1-1; unclear D gene. Germline V gives CDR1 SGDLS, CDR2 YYNGEE. The V end was cut by 0 bases, the J end by 4 bases, with 10 bases between. There are 14 residues in the CDR3. CDR3 residues: CASSVGGVPTEAFF. In DNA form, the CDR3 reads TGTGCCAGCAGCGTAGGCGGGGTGCCCACTGAAGCTTTCTTT.

This chain uses TRBV7-8 with TRBJ2-7, with D perhaps TRBD1 (5 bases). The ends were cut back, 6 bases at V and 4 bases at J, with 22 bases in the middle. The length of the CDR3 is 16 residues. From germline, CDR1 is SGHVS and CDR2 FQNEAQ. The CDR3 here is CASSLGVNDRFYEQYF. The CDR3, as DNA: TGTGCCAGCAGTCTAGGGGTGAACGACAGATTTTACGAGCAGTACTTC.

The gene calls are TRBV7-2 and TRBJ2-7; D is unclear. The V end was cut by 3 bases, the J end by 5 bases, with 11 bases between. The CDR3 is 13 residues long. CDR1 is SGHTA and CDR2 is FQGNSA in the germline V gene. The CDR3 loop is CASSFYMENEQYF. The CDR3 nucleotides are TGTGCCAGCAGCTTCTACATGGAGAACGAGCAGTACTTC.

V gene TRBV10-3 combines with J gene TRBJ2-2; D is ambiguous. The V end was cut by 7 bases, the J end by 8 bases, with 17 bases between. This CDR3 contains 14 residues. Germline V CDR1 and CDR2: ENHRY, SYGVKD. CDR3 amino acids: CAIMSEIIQGELFF. The CDR3 region has the DNA TGTGCCATCATGTCGGAGATTATTCAGGGGGAGCTGTTTTTT.

This clonotype was observed many times. The chain carries TRBV2 and TRBJ2-7; D gene uncertain. V gave up 6 bases and J gave up 4 bases, with 10 bases separating them. The CDR3 consists of 12 residues. Germline lookup yields CDR1 SNHLY and CDR2 FYNNEI. DNA of the CDR3: TGTGCCAGCAGGGCGAACAGTTACGAGCAGTACTTC. Translated, it gives CASRANSYEQYF.

The chain has TRBV6-2 or TRBV6-3 and TRBJ1-5, with unresolved D. The germline V gene encodes CDR1 MNHEY and CDR2 SVGEGT. Trimming left V 10 bases short and J 2 bases short, with 12 bases between. There are 13 residues in the CDR3. The DNA for the CDR3 is TGTGCCACCTGGAAGGACGGCAATCAGCCCCAGCATTTT. Protein product: CATWKDGNQPQHF.

V is TRBV9 and J is TRBJ2-2, with 9 bases fitting TRBD1. Trimming took 0 bases from V and 3 from J; bases not matched to a gene: 6. This CDR3 has 17 residues. CDR1 is SGDLS and CDR2 is YYNGEE in the germline V gene. The CDR3 loop reads CASSVEDGTGYTGELFF. The CDR3 coding sequence is TGTGCCAGCAGCGTAGAGGACGGGACAGGGTACACCGGGGAGCTGTTTTTT.

In this sample, this clonotype turned up a few times. The J gene is TRBJ2-7, the V gene TRBV5-1; 10 nucleotides agree with TRBD2. This CDR3 has 14 residues. Germline CDR1 and CDR2: SGHRS and YFSETQ. Trimming cost V 2 bases and J 1 base; bases outside gene matches: 0. Written as DNA, the CDR3 is TGCGCCAGCAGCTTTAGCGGGAGGTCCTACGAGCAGTACTTC. It translates to CASSFSGRSYEQYF.

V gene TRBV25-1 combines with J gene TRBJ2-7, with a tentative D call TRBD1 (6 bases). The germline V and J ends were trimmed by 5 bases and 5 bases, with 13 bases remaining between them. The CDR3 totals 13 residues. Germline CDR1 MGHDK, CDR2 SYGVNS. The CDR3 region is CASSIVGGHEQYF. The DNA of the CDR3 is TGTGCCAGCAGTATTGTTGGGGGCCACGAGCAGTACTTC.

In its sample, this clonotype was seen a few times. The chain has TRBV2 and TRBJ2-7; TRBD2 agrees at 7 bases. The CDR3 spans 14 residues. The germline CDR1 and CDR2 sequences are SNHLY and FYNNEI. The trim removed 5 bases at V and 6 bases at J, leaving 10 bases unmatched. CDR3 loop: CASSYGGGTLEQYF. The CDR3 DNA follows: TGTGCCAGCAGTTACGGGGGAGGGACCCTCGAGCAGTACTTC.

The table lists this clonotype with many counts. The chain carries TRBV24-1 and TRBJ2-5, with a tentative D call TRBD1 (5 bases). This CDR3 spans 15 amino acids. Looked up from germline, CDR1 is KGHDR and CDR2 is SFDVKD. Trimming cost V 3 bases and J 4 bases, with 14 bases left between them. The CDR3 nucleotides are TGTGCCACCAGTGATAGTCGGACAACAGGAGAGACCCAGTACTTC. The encoded protein is CATSDSRTTGETQYF.

The chain is built from TRBV2 and TRBJ2-7; D perhaps matches TRBD1 (5 bases). Between the trimmed V and J ends, which lost 4 bases and 0 bases, there was a span of 10 bases. Germline-derived CDR1 and CDR2 are SNHLY and FYNNEI. This CDR3 is 14 amino acids long. Here the CDR3 reads CASSAFRASYEQYF. Here the CDR3 DNA reads TGTGCCAGCAGTGCGTTCAGGGCCTCCTACGAGCAGTACTTC. The full variable domain, in which reference TRBV2 and TRBJ2-7 provide the parts outside the CDR3, is EPEVTQTPSHQVTQMGQEVILRCVPISNHLYFYWYRQILGQKVEFLVSFYNNEISEKSEIFDDQFSVERPDGSNFTLKIRSTKLEDSAMYFCASSAFRASYEQYFGPGTRLTVT.

V and J are TRBV10-3 and TRBJ1-5, with 7 bases identical to TRBD1. The trim removed 10 bases at V and 2 bases at J, leaving 8 bases unmatched. The CDR3 consists of 14 residues. The germline gives CDR1 ENHRY, CDR2 SYGVKD. The CDR3 here is CASGTGDGNQPQHF. In nucleotides, the CDR3 is TGTGCCAGCGGAACAGGGGACGGCAATCAGCCCCAGCATTTT.

V usage is TRBV9 and J usage is TRBJ2-5; TRBD2 matches at 12 bases. CDR3 length equals 17 residues. With 0 bases clipped from V and 5 bases from J, the junction kept 8 bases outside the gene matches. CDR1 is SGDLS, CDR2 YYNGEE, per germline. This CDR3 is CASSVAPTSGRTETQYF. The DNA for the CDR3 is TGTGCCAGCAGCGTAGCCCCCACTAGCGGGAGGACGGAGACCCAGTACTTC.

As concerns this clonotype: The junction and the germline gene differ at one end; a read error may be behind it. In DNA, the CDR3 is TGCGTCAGCAGCCAACGTCAATTAGGGGGGGTCACTGAAGCTTTCTTT. It translates to CVSSQRQLGGVTEAFF. The chain has TRBV5-1 and TRBJ1-1, with D possibly being TRBD1 (6 bases). The CDR3 extends over 16 amino acids. Germline values: CDR1 SGHRS, CDR2 YFSETQ.

This clonotype was detected a few times. This chain links TRBV6-6 with TRBJ2-2; TRBD1 aligns across 10 bases. Trimming removed 5 bases from V and 7 bases from J; junction bases left unmatched: 10. The CDR3 is 16 amino acids. Germline V gives CDR1 MNHNY, CDR2 SVGAGI (reference sequence). Written as DNA, the CDR3 is TGTGCCAGCAGTAGGGGGGACAGGGGAAGGTTCGGGGAGCTGTTTTTT. It specifies CASSRGDRGRFGELFF.

Many counts were recorded for this clonotype. The chain recombines TRBV9 with TRBJ1-3; D unresolved. Germline V CDR1 and CDR2: SGDLS, YYNGEE. V was shortened by 4 bases and J by 0 bases, with 11 bases between the two germline ends. The CDR3 has 15 amino acids. The CDR3 DNA sequence: TGTGCCAGCAGCTCAGAACGGCACTCTGGAAACACCATATATTTT. Amino acids: CASSSERHSGNTIYF.

As for this clonotype: One junction end disagrees with the germline gene, perhaps due to a read error. The chain carries TRBV7-7 and TRBJ2-2; D unresolved. The CDR3 loop spans 14 amino acids. CDR1 is SSHAT and CDR2 is FNYEAQ in the germline V gene (reference sequence). The CDR3 DNA sequence: TGTGCTAGCAGCTATACAAAGACCACCGGGGAGCTGTTTTTT. It yields the protein CASSYTKTTGELFF.

This clonotype was seen many times. J is TRBJ2-7 and V is TRBV19; no clear D. The CDR3 runs 14 residues. The germline CDR1 and CDR2 sequences are LNHDA and SQIVND (reference sequence). V was pared by 2 bases and J by 0 bases, with 8 bases between. In DNA form, the CDR3 reads TGTGCCAGTAGTATATCGGCCACCTCCTACGAGCAGTACTTC. Encoded protein: CASSISATSYEQYF. The whole variable domain, filled in from reference TRBV19 and TRBJ2-7, reads DGGITQSPKYLFRKEGQNVTLSCEQNLNHDAMYWYRQDPGQGLRLIYYSQIVNDFQKGDIAEGYSVSREKKESFPLTVTSAQKNPTAFYLCASSISATSYEQYFGPGTRLTVT.